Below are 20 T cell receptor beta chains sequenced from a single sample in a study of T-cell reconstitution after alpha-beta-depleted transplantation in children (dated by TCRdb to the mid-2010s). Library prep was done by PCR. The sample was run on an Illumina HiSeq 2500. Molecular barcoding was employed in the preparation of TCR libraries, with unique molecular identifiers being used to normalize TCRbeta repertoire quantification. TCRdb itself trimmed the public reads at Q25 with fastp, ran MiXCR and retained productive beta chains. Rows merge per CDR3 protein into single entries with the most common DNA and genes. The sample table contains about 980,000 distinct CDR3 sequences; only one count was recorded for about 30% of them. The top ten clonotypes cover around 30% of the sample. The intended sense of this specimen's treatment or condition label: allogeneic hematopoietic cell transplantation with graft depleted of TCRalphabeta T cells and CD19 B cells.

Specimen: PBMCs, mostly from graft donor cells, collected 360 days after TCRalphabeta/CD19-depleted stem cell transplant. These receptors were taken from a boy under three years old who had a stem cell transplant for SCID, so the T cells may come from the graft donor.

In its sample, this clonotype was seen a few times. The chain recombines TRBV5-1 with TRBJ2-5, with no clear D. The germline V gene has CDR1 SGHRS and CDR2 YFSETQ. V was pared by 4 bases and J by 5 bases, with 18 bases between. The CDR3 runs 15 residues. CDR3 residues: CASSQAWATSETQYF. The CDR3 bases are TGCGCCAGCAGCCAAGCCTGGGCGACTTCGGAGACCCAGTACTTC.

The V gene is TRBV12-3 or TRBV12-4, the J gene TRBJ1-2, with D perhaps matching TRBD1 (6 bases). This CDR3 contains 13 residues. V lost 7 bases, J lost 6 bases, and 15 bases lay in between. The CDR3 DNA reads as TGTGCCAGCATTAATAGGGACATTAATGGCTACACCTTC. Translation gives CASINRDINGYTF.

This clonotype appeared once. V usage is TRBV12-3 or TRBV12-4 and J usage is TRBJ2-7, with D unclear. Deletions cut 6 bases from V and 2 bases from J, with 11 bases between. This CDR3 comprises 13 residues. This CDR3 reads CASSITVTYEQYF. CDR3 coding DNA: TGTGCCAGCAGCATAACAGTTACCTACGAGCAGTACTTC.

The CDR3 DNA is TGTGCCAGCATACTCAGGGGCGACACTGAAGCTTTCTTT. Translation: CASILRGDTEAFF. The V call is TRBV7-9, the J call TRBJ1-1; maybe TRBD1 (6 bases). The CDR3 runs to 13 residues. The V end lost 7 bases, the J end lost 3 bases, and 12 bases lay between the germline ends. Germline V gene lookup returns CDR1 SEHNR and CDR2 FQNEAQ (reference sequence).

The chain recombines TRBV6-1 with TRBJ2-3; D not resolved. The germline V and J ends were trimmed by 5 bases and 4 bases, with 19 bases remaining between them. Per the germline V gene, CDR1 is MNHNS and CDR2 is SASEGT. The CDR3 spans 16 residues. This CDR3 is CASSPPAALGADTQYF. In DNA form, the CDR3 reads TGTGCCAGCAGTCCCCCTGCGGCTCTCGGCGCAGATACGCAGTATTTT.

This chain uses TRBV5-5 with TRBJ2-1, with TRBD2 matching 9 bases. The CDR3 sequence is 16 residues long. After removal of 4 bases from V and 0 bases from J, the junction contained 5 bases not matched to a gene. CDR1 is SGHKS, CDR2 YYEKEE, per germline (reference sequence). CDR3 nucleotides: TGTGCCAGCAGCCCCATAGCGGGGGTCTCCTACAATGAGCAGTTCTTC. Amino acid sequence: CASSPIAGVSYNEQFF.

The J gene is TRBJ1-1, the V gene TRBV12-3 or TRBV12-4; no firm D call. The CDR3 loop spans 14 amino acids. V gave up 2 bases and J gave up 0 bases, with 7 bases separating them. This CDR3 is CASSLLVMNTEAFF. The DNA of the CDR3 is TGTGCCAGCAGTTTACTGGTCATGAACACTGAAGCTTTCTTT.

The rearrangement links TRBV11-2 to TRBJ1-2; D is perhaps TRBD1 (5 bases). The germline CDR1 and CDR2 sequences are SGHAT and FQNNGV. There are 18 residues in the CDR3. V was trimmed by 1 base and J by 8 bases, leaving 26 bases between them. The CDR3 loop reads CASSLVGNPGRISMGYTF. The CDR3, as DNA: TGTGCCAGCAGCTTAGTAGGGAATCCAGGGAGGATTTCGATGGGCTACACCTTC.

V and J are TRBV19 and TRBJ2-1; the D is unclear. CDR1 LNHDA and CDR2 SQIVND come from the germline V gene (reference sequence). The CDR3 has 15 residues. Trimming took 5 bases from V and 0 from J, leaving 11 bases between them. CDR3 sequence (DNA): TGTGCCAGTAGTCCTTGGCATTTCTCCTACAATGAGCAGTTCTTC. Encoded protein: CASSPWHFSYNEQFF.

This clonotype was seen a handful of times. The CDR3 reads CASSLDLGGLLAQYF. CDR3 DNA: TGTGCCAGCAGCTTAGATCTAGGGGGCCTCCTGGCCCAGTACTTC. This chain connects TRBV11-2 to TRBJ2-5, with TRBD1 identical over 7 bases. The CDR3 runs 15 residues. Unmatched junction bases numbered 10, after V lost 0 bases and J lost 9 bases. In germline, CDR1 is SGHAT, CDR2 FQNNGV. Variable domain in full (rest from reference TRBV11-2 and TRBJ2-5): EAGVAQSPRYKIIEKRQSVAFWCNPISGHATLYWYQQILGQGPKLLIQFQNNGVVDDSQLPKDRFSAERLKGVDSTLKIQPAKLEDSAVYLCASSLDLGGLLAQYFGPGTRLLVL.

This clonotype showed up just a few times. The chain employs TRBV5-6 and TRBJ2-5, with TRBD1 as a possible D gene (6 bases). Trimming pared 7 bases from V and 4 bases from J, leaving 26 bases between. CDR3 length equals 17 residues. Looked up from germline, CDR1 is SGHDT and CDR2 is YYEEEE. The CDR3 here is CASSQPTQGSYGETQYF. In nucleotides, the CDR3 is TGTGCCAGCTCCCAACCAACCCAGGGGTCGTACGGAGAGACCCAGTACTTC.

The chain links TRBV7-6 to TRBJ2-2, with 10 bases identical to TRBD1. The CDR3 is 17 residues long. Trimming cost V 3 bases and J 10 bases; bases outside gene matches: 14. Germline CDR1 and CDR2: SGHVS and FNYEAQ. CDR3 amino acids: CASSFQPGQGNFVELFF. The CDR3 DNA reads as TGTGCCAGCAGCTTCCAGCCGGGACAGGGGAATTTCGTGGAGCTGTTTTTT.

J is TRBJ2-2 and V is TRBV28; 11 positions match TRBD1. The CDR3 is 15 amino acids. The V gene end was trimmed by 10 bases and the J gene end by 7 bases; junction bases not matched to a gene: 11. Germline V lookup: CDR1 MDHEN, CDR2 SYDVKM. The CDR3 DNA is TGTGCCATCCCTCCTGGACAGGGGGCGCACGGGGAGCTGTTTTTT. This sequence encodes CAIPPGQGAHGELFF.

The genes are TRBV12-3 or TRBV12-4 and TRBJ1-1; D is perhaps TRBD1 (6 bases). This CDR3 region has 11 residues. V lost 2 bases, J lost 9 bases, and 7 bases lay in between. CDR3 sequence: CASSLRGKAFF. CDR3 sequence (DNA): TGTGCCAGCAGTTTAAGGGGGAAAGCTTTCTTT.

CDR3 sequence (DNA): TGCAGCGCAGATCTAACCGGGACAGTGATCGATCAGCCCCAGCATTTT. It encodes CSADLTGTVIDQPQHF. V usage is TRBV29-1 and J usage is TRBJ1-5; 7 bases match TRBD1. J was trimmed by 5 bases and V by 7 bases; bases with no gene match: 17. The CDR3 consists of 16 residues. Germline V gene lookup returns CDR1 SQVTM and CDR2 ANQGSEA.

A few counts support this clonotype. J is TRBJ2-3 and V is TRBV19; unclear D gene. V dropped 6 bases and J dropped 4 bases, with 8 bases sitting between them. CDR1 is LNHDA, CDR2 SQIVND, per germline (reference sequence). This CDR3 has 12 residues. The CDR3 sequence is CASSIMPDTQYF. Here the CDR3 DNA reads TGTGCCAGTAGCATTATGCCAGATACGCAGTATTTT. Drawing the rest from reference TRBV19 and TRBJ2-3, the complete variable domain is DGGITQSPKYLFRKEGQNVTLSCEQNLNHDAMYWYRQDPGQGLRLIYYSQIVNDFQKGDIAEGYSVSREKKESFPLTVTSAQKNPTAFYLCASSIMPDTQYFGPGTRLTVL.

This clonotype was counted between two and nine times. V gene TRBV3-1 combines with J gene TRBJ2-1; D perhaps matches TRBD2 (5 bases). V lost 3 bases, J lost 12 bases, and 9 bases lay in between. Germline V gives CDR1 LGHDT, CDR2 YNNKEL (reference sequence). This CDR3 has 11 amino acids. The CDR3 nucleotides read TGTGCCAGCAGCCAGGTCGCGGGGCAGTTCTTC. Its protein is CASSQVAGQFF.

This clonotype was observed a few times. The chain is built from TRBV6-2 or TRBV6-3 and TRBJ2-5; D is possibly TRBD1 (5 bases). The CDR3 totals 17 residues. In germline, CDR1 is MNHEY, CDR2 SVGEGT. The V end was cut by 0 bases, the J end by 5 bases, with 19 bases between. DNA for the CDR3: TGTGCCAGCAGTTACTCGATCCGGGTATGGGGCCGGGAGACCCAGTACTTC. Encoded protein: CASSYSIRVWGRETQYF.

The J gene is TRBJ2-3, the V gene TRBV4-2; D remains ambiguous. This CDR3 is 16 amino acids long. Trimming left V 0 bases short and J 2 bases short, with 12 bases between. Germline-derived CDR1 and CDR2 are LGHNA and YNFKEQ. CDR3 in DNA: TGTGCCAGCAGCCAAGATATGGCGGAATACACAGATACGCAGTATTTT. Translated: CASSQDMAEYTDTQYF.

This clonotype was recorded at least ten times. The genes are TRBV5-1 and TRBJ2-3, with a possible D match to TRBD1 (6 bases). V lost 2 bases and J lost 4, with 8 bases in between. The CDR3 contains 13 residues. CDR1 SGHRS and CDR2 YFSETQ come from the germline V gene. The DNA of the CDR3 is TGCGCCAGCAGCTTCAGGGGCCCAGATACGCAGTATTTT. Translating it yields CASSFRGPDTQYF.